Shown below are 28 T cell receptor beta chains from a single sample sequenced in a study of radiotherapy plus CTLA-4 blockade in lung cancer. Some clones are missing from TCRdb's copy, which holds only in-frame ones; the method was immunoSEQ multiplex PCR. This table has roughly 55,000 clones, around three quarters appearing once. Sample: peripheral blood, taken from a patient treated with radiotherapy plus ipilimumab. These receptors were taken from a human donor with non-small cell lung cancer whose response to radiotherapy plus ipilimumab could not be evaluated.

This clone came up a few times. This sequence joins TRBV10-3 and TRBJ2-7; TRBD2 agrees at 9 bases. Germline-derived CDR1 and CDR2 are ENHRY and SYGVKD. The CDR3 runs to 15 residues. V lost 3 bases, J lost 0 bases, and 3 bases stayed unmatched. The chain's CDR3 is CAISEGTSFSYEQYF. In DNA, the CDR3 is TGTGCCATCAGTGAAGGGACTAGCTTCTCCTACGAGCAGTACTTC.

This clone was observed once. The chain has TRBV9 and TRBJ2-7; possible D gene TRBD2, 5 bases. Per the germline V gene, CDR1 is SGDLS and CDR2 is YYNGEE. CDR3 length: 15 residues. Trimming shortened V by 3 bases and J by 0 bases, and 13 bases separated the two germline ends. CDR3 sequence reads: CASSARTGSSYEQYF. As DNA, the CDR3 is TGTGCCAGCAGCGCACGGACGGGGAGCTCCTACGAGCAGTACTTC.

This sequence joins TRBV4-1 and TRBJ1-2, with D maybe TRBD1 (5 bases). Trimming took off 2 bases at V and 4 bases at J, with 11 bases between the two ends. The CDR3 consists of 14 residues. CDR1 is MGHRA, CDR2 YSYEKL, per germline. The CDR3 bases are TGCGCCAGCAGCCAATCAGAGACAGTCTATGGCTACACCTTC. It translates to CASSQSETVYGYTF.

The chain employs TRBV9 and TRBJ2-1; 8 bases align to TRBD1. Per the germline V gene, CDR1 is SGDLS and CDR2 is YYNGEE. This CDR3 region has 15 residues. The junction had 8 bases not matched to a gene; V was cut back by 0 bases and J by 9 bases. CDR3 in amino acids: CASSVGQGARSEQFF. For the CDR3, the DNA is TGTGCCAGCAGCGTAGGGCAGGGGGCGCGAAGTGAGCAGTTCTTC.

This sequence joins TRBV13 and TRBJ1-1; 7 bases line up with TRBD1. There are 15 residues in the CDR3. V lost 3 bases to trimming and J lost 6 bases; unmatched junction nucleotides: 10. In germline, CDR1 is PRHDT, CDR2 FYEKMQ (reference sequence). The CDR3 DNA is TGTGCCAGCAGCTTTAAACGACCGGACAGGTCTGAAGCTTTCTTT. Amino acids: CASSFKRPDRSEAFF. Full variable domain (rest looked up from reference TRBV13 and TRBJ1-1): AAGVIQSPRHLIKEKRETATLKCYPIPRHDTVYWYQQGPGQDPQFLISFYEKMQSDKGSIPDRFSAQQFSDYHSELNMSSLELGDSALYFCASSFKRPDRSEAFFGQGTRLTVV.

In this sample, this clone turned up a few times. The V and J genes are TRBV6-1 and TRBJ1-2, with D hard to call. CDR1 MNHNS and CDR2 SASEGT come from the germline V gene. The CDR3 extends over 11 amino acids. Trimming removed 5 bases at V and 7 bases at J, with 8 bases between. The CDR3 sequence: CASSYVGGYTF. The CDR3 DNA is TGTGCCAGCAGTTACGTCGGTGGCTACACCTTC.

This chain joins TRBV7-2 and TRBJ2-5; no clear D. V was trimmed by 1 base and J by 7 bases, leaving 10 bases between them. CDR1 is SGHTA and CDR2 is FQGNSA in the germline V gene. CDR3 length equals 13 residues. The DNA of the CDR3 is TGTGCCAGCAGCTTAGAAGTCGGGTGGACCCAGTACTTC. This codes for CASSLEVGWTQYF.

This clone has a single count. The CDR3 here is CASNPDRANSNQPQHF. The CDR3 nucleotides are TGTGCCAGCAACCCTGACAGGGCTAATAGCAATCAGCCCCAGCATTTT. V usage is TRBV6-6 and J usage is TRBJ1-5; 7 bases match TRBD1. In germline, CDR1 is MNHNY, CDR2 SVGAGI (reference sequence). This CDR3 is built from 16 residues. After removal of 7 bases from V and 0 bases from J, the junction contained 9 bases not matched to a gene.

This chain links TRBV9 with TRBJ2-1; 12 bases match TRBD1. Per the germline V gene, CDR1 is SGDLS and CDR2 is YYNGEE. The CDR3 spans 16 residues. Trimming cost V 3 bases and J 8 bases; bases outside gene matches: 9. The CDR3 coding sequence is TGTGCCAGCAGCGAGGGGGGACAGGGGGCGCGTCATGAGCAGTTCTTC. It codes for CASSEGGQGARHEQFF.

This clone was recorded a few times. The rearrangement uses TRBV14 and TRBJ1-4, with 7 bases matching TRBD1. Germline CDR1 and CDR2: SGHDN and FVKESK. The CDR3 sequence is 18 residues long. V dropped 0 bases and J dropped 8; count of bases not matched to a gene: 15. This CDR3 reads CASSQDRAGGLMYEKLFF. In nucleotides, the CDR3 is TGTGCCAGCAGCCAAGACCGGGCAGGGGGATTGATGTACGAAAAACTGTTTTTT.

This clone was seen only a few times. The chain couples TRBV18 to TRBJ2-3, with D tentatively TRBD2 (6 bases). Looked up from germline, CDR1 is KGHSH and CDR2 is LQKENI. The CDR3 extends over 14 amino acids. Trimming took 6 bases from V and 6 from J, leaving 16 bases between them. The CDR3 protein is CASSPTSSADTQYF. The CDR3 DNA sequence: TGTGCCAGCTCCCCAACTTCTAGCGCCGATACGCAGTATTTT.

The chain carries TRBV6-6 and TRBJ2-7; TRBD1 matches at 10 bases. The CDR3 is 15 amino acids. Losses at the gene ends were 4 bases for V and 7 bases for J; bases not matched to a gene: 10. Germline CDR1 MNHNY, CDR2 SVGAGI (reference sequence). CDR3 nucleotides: TGTGCCAGCAGTTCTCTCCGGGACAGGGGTGGGGAGCAGTACTTC. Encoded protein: CASSSLRDRGGEQYF.

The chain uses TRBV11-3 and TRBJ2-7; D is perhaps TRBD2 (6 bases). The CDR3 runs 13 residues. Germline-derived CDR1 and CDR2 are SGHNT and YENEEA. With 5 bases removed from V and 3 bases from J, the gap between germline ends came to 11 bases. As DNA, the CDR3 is TGTGCCAGCAGCCCAGCGGGTATCTACGAGCAGTACTTC. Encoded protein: CASSPAGIYEQYF. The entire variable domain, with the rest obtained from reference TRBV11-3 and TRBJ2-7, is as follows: EAGVVQSPRYKIIEKKQPVAFWCNPISGHNTLYWYLQNLGQGPELLIRYENEEAVDDSQLPKDRFSAERLKGVDSTLKIQPAELGDSAVYLCASSPAGIYEQYFGPGTRLTVT.

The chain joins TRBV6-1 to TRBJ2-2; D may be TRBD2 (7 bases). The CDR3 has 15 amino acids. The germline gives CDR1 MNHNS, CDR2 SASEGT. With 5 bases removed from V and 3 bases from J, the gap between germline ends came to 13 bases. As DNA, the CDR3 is TGTGCCAGCAGTCCCGGAGGGGGGGACACCGGGGAGCTGTTTTTT. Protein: CASSPGGGDTGELFF.

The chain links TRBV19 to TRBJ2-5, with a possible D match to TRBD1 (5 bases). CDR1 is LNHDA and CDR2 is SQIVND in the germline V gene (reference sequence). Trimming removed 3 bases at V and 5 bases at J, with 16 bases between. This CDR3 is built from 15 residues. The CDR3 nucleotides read TGTGCCAGTAGTATCGGCAGGGCCCCCGGTGAGACCCAGTACTTC. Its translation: CASSIGRAPGETQYF.

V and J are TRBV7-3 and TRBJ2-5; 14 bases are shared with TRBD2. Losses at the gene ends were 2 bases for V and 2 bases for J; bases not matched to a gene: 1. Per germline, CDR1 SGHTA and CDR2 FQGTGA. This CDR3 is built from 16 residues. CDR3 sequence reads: CASSLGTSGGQETQYF. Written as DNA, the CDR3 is TGTGCCAGCAGCTTAGGGACTAGCGGGGGACAAGAGACCCAGTACTTC.

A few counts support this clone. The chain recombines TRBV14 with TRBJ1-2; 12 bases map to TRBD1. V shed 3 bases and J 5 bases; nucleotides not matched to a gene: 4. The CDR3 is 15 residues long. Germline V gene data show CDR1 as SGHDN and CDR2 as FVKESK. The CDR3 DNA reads TGTGCCAGCAGCCAGGGGACAGGGGGCCGGTATGGCTACACCTTC. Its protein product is CASSQGTGGRYGYTF.

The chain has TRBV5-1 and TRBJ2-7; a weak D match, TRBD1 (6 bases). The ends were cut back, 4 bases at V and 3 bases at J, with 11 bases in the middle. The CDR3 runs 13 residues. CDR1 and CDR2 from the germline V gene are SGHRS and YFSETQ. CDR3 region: CASSLGQLYEQYF. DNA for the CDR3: TGCGCCAGCAGCCTCGGACAGCTCTACGAGCAGTACTTC. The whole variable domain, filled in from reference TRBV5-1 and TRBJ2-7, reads KAGVTQTPRYLIKTRGQQVTLSCSPISGHRSVSWYQQTPGQGLQFLFEYFSETQRNKGNFPGRFSGRQFSNSRSEMNVSTLELGDSALYLCASSLGQLYEQYFGPGTRLTVT.

CDR3 region: CASSLVGNGGTEAFF. The CDR3 DNA follows: TGTGCCAGCAGCTTAGTAGGGAACGGGGGCACTGAAGCTTTCTTT. This chain links TRBV7-2 with TRBJ1-1, with D tentatively TRBD1 (5 bases). This CDR3 contains 15 residues. V lost 1 base and J lost 4, with 13 bases in between. CDR1 is SGHTA, CDR2 FQGNSA, per germline.

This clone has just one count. CDR3 amino acids: CASSRDTDTQYF. CDR3 sequence (DNA): TGTGCCAGCAGCCGGGACACAGATACGCAGTATTTT. The chain combines TRBV7-3 with TRBJ2-3; D possibly corresponds to TRBD2 (5 bases). Trimming shortened V by 5 bases and J by 2 bases, and 5 bases separated the two germline ends. The CDR3 spans 12 residues. Germline V gene data show CDR1 as SGHTA and CDR2 as FQGTGA. The full variable domain, in which reference TRBV7-3 and TRBJ2-3 provide the parts outside the CDR3, is GAGVSQTPSNKVTEKGKYVELRCDPISGHTALYWYRQSLGQGPEFLIYFQGTGAADDSGLPNDRFFAVRPEGSVSTLKIQRTERGDSAVYLCASSRDTDTQYFGPGTRLTVL.

DNA of the CDR3: TGTGCCAGCAGTTACTCCCTGACAGAAGAGAACACTGAAGCTTTCTTT. Its translation is CASSYSLTEENTEAFF. The chain employs TRBV6-5 and TRBJ1-1; weak D call: TRBD1 (5 bases). The CDR3 length is 16 residues. From germline, CDR1 is MNHEY and CDR2 SVGAGI. V lost 0 bases to trimming and J lost 1 base, with 12 bases between them.

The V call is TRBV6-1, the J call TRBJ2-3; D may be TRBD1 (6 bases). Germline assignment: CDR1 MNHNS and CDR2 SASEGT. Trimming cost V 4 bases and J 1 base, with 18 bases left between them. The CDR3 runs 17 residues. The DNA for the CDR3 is TGTGCCAGCAGTGCCCGAGGGGGTTCAGGGGGCACAGATACGCAGTATTTT. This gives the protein CASSARGGSGGTDTQYF.

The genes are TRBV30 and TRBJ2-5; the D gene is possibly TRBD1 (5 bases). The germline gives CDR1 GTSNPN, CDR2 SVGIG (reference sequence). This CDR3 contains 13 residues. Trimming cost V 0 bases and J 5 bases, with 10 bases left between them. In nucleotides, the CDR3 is TGTGCCTGGAGTGTACGTGGGGCCGAGACCCAGTACTTC. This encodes CAWSVRGAETQYF.

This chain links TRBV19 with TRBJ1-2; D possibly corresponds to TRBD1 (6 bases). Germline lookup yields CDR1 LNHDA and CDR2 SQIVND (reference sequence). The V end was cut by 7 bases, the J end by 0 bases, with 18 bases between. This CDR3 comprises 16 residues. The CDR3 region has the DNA TGTGCCAGTACCCTCCCGCGGACAGCCACTAACTATGGCTACACCTTC. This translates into CASTLPRTATNYGYTF.

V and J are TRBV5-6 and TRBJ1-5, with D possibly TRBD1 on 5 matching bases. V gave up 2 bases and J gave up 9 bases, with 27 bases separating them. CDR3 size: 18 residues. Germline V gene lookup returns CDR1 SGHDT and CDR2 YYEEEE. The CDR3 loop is CASSFGPPGGTGSAPQHF. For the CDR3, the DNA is TGTGCCAGCAGCTTTGGACCGCCGGGGGGTACGGGGTCCGCGCCCCAGCATTTT.

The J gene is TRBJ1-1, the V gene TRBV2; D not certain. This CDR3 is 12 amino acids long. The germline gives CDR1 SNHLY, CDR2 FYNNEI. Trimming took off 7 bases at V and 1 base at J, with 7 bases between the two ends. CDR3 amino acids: CASTVWNTEAFF. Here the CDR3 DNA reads TGTGCCAGCACCGTATGGAACACTGAAGCTTTCTTT.

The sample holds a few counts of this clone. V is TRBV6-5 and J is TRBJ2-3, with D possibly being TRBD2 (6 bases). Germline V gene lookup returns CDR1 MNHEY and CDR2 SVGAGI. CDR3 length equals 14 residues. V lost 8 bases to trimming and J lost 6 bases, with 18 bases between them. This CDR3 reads CASSYGGLGDTQYF. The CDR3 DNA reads TGTGCCAGCTCTTACGGGGGTTTAGGGGATACGCAGTATTTT.

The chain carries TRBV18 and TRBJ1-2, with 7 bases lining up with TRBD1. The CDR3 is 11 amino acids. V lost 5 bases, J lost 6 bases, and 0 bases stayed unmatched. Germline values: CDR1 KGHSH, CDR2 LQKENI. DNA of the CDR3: TGTGCCAGCTCAGACAGGGATGGCTACACCTTC. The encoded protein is CASSDRDGYTF.